This T cell receptor (beta chain) came from a study of PD-1 blockade in classical Hodgkin lymphoma. Relapse after autologous stem cell transplantation occurred in every patient, and brentuximab vedotin exposure varied. Germline V gene data show CDR1 as SNHLY and CDR2 as FYNNEI. V was shortened by 6 bases and J by 3 bases, with 11 bases between the two germline ends. CDR3 length: 13 residues. The table came from immunoSEQ multiplex PCR; TCRdb's copy has only in-frame clones and leaves some out. This sample has 4,500 to 5,000 clones, with around two thirds found just once. This receptor was taken from a human donor with classical Hodgkin lymphoma. The chain employs TRBV2 and TRBJ1-2; D remains ambiguous. The specimen comprised peripheral blood mononuclear cells (PBMCs), sampled before the second cycle of nivolumab. This chain's CDR3 is CASRPLPDYGYTF. CDR3 nucleotides: TGTGCCAGCAGACCCCTCCCGGACTATGGCTACACCTTC.